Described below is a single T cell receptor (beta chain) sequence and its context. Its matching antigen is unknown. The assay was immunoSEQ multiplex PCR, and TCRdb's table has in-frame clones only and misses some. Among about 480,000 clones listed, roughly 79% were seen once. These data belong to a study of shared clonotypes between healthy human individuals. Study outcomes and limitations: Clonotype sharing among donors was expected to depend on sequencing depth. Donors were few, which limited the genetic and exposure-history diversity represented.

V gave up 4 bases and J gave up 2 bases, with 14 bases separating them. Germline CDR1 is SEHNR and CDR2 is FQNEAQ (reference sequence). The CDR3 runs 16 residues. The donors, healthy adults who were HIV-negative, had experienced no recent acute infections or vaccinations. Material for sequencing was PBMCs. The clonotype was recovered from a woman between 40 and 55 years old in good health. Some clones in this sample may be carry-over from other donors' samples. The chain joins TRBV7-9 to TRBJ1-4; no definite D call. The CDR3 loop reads CASSSPFWATNEKLFF. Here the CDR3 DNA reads TGTGCCAGCAGCTCCCCCTTCTGGGCCACTAATGAAAAACTGTTTTTT.